The 18 T cell receptor beta chains reported below all come from one sample, sequenced in a study of beta chain features in type 1 diabetes. Findings of the study overall: Moderately but significantly shorter TCRB CDR3s were found in Type 1 diabetes patients in all four CD4+ subsets.

These receptors have no identified antigens. Every bit of the isolated RNA underwent reverse transcription, so sequencing read expressed TCRB transcripts. Produced via immunoSEQ multiplex PCR; TCRdb's table is partial and in-frame only. The repertoire holds some 170,000 clones, with roughly 60% as singletons. The sample was naive CD4+ T cells from blood. The receptor source for this set is a man aged 30-40 years with type 1 diabetes.

This clone came up a few times. This chain connects TRBV29-1 to TRBJ1-1; D call uncertain. The CDR3 contains 13 residues. V dropped 3 bases and J dropped 1 base, with 9 bases sitting between them. Germline values: CDR1 SQVTM, CDR2 ANQGSEA. The DNA of the CDR3 is TGCAGCGTTGAGCGACCCTCGAACACTGAAGCTTTCTTT. It specifies CSVERPSNTEAFF.

The chain links TRBV7-2 to TRBJ2-7; D might be TRBD2 (6 bases). The germline V gene has CDR1 SGHTA and CDR2 FQGNSA. Trimming removed 5 bases from V and 0 bases from J, with 11 bases in between. CDR3 length: 14 amino acids. In DNA form, the CDR3 reads TGTGCCAGCAGCCTTGGAGGGCCCTCCTACGAGCAGTACTTC. This encodes CASSLGGPSYEQYF.

The genes are TRBV14 and TRBJ2-5; D perhaps matches TRBD1 (5 bases). V was cut by 1 base and J by 5 bases, with 14 bases left in between. There are 15 residues in the CDR3. CDR1 is SGHDN and CDR2 is FVKESK in the germline V gene. The CDR3 loop reads CASSQAQGLRETQYF. Written as DNA, the CDR3 is TGTGCCAGCAGCCAAGCCCAGGGTCTACGGGAGACCCAGTACTTC.

The chain is built from TRBV29-1 and TRBJ2-2; perhaps TRBD1 as D (6 bases). The V gene lost 5 bases and the J gene lost 0 bases, with 10 bases spanning the gap. The germline CDR1 and CDR2 sequences are SQVTM and ANQGSEA. The CDR3 spans 14 residues. This CDR3 is CSVLQGPNTGELFF. As DNA, the CDR3 is TGCAGCGTTTTGCAGGGGCCGAACACCGGGGAGCTGTTTTTT.

The chain joins TRBV7-9 to TRBJ1-5, with 7 bases matching TRBD1. Trimming at V came to 3 bases and at J to 0 bases, leaving 5 bases not matched to a gene. The CDR3 spans 16 residues. The germline V gene has CDR1 SEHNR and CDR2 FQNEAQ (reference sequence). CDR3 bases: TGTGCCAGCAGCTTTTCCGGGACAGATAGCAATCAGCCCCAGCATTTT. It encodes CASSFSGTDSNQPQHF.

The chain employs TRBV9 and TRBJ1-1, with a tentative D call TRBD1 (5 bases). Germline assignment: CDR1 SGDLS and CDR2 YYNGEE. The V gene lost 4 bases and the J gene lost 1 base, with 11 bases spanning the gap. This CDR3 is 14 amino acids long. The CDR3 DNA reads TGTGCCAGCAGCCCGCTTCAGGGGAACACTGAAGCTTTCTTT. Amino acids: CASSPLQGNTEAFF.

J is TRBJ1-2 and V is TRBV28, with no clear D. Trimming stripped 6 bases from V and 1 base from J, with 12 bases between. The CDR3 consists of 14 residues. Germline V CDR1 and CDR2: MDHEN, SYDVKM. DNA of the CDR3: TGTGCCAGCAGCTATCCTCCGGGTAACTATGGCTACACCTTC. Its protein product is CASSYPPGNYGYTF.

A word on this clone: The sample holds other DNA sequences that translate to the same CDR3. The chain links TRBV25-1 to TRBJ2-7; the D is unclear. There are 11 residues in the CDR3. V gave up 4 bases and J gave up 3 bases, with 4 bases separating them. Germline V gives CDR1 MGHDK, CDR2 SYGVNS. DNA for the CDR3: TGTGCCAGCAGTGTAAACTACGAGCAGTACTTC. Amino acids: CASSVNYEQYF.

The V gene is TRBV10-3, the J gene TRBJ1-5, with D possibly matching TRBD1 (5 bases). V dropped 8 bases and J dropped 4 bases, with 9 bases sitting between them. This CDR3 is 12 amino acids long. The V gene's germline CDR1 is ENHRY and CDR2 SYGVKD. CDR3: CAIGAENQPQHF. The CDR3, as DNA: TGTGCCATCGGGGCGGAAAATCAGCCCCAGCATTTT.

A few counts support this clone. This chain uses TRBV6-5 with TRBJ2-6; D is ambiguous. Germline V gives CDR1 MNHEY, CDR2 SVGAGI. Trimming removed 11 bases from V and 0 bases from J, with 14 bases in between. The CDR3 sequence is 15 residues long. The CDR3 DNA sequence: TGTGCCTCTGGACGGCGCAGCTCTGGGGCCAACGTCCTGACTTTC. Protein: CASGRRSSGANVLTF.

The J gene is TRBJ2-3, the V gene TRBV27; 9 bases line up with TRBD1. The germline CDR1 and CDR2 sequences are MNHEY and SMNVEV (reference sequence). The V and J ends lost 5 bases and 5 bases, in that order; junction bases with no gene match: 11. CDR3 length: 16 amino acids. The CDR3 here is CASSLFGTGWKDTQYF. The CDR3 nucleotides are TGTGCCAGCAGTCTATTCGGGACAGGGTGGAAAGATACGCAGTATTTT.

The CDR3 spells CASSKPAEDGYTF. In nucleotides, the CDR3 is TGTGCCAGCAGCAAGCCGGCTGAGGATGGCTACACCTTC. V is TRBV9 and J is TRBJ1-2, with D uncertain. The CDR3 loop spans 13 amino acids. Germline lookup yields CDR1 SGDLS and CDR2 YYNGEE. V lost 4 bases and J 6 bases, leaving 13 bases between the germline ends.

The rearrangement uses TRBV13 and TRBJ2-3; 7 bases line up with TRBD2. V trimming: 2 bases; J trimming: 7 bases; junction bases outside the gene matches: 6. CDR1 and CDR2 from the germline V gene are PRHDT and FYEKMQ (reference sequence). There are 14 residues in the CDR3. The CDR3 nucleotides read TGTGCCAGCAGCTTACCGGGGAGCGGGAATACGCAGTATTTT. Translation: CASSLPGSGNTQYF. Combining the CDR3 with reference TRBV13 and TRBJ2-3 gives the whole variable domain AAGVIQSPRHLIKEKRETATLKCYPIPRHDTVYWYQQGPGQDPQFLISFYEKMQSDKGSIPDRFSAQQFSDYHSELNMSSLELGDSALYFCASSLPGSGNTQYFGPGTRLTVL.

The J gene is TRBJ2-5, the V gene TRBV2; D call uncertain. Trimming stripped 7 bases from V and 5 bases from J, with 11 bases between. CDR1 SNHLY and CDR2 FYNNEI come from the germline V gene. The CDR3 is 12 residues long. CDR3 protein: CASNEDEETQYF. CDR3 DNA sequence: TGTGCCAGCAATGAGGATGAGGAGACCCAGTACTTC.

This clone has just a few counts. The rearrangement uses TRBV10-3 and TRBJ2-3; perhaps TRBD2 as D (6 bases). Germline values: CDR1 ENHRY, CDR2 SYGVKD. The V and J ends lost 8 bases and 1 base respectively, with 10 bases between them. This CDR3 spans 13 amino acids. The CDR3 coding sequence is TGTGCCATCCTTGGCGGGGGCACAGATACGCAGTATTTT. As protein: CAILGGGTDTQYF.

This clone was detected a few times. This chain links TRBV9 with TRBJ2-3; a weak D match, TRBD1 (5 bases). Germline-derived CDR1 and CDR2 are SGDLS and YYNGEE. The germline V and J ends were trimmed by 0 bases and 4 bases, with 9 bases remaining between them. There are 14 residues in the CDR3. The chain's CDR3 is CASSVEGIADTQYF. CDR3 bases: TGTGCCAGCAGCGTAGAGGGGATCGCAGATACGCAGTATTTT.

The rearrangement links TRBV5-6 to TRBJ2-7; D is uncertain. Germline V CDR1 and CDR2: SGHDT, YYEEEE. V lost 1 base to trimming and J lost 0 bases, with 5 bases between them. CDR3 length equals 13 residues. The DNA of the CDR3 is TGTGCCAGCAGCTTGATGGGCTCCTACGAGCAGTACTTC. Translating gives CASSLMGSYEQYF. Supplemented by reference TRBV5-6 and TRBJ2-7, the full variable domain reads DAGVTQSPTHLIKTRGQQVTLRCSPKSGHDTVSWYQQALGQGPQFIFQYYEEEERQRGNFPDRFSGHQFPNYSSELNVNALLLGDSALYLCASSLMGSYEQYFGPGTRLTVT.

This clone was seen a handful of times. The chain has TRBV9 and TRBJ2-6; D remains unclear. This CDR3 contains 15 residues. The germline V and J ends were trimmed by 0 bases and 0 bases, with 4 bases remaining between them. Germline V gene data show CDR1 as SGDLS and CDR2 as YYNGEE. CDR3 protein: CASSVANSGANVLTF. The CDR3 DNA sequence: TGTGCCAGCAGCGTAGCAAACTCTGGGGCCAACGTCCTGACTTTC.